This T cell receptor (beta chain) was observed in a study of regulatory T cells in long-lasting Graves disease. This CDR3 contains 11 residues. The V end lost 6 bases, the J end lost 6 bases, and 9 bases lay between the germline ends. This clonotype was recorded at least ten times. Time point reported: newly diagnosed GD, antithyroid drugs for less than 3 months. There was RNA extracted from PBMCs, and the TCR library was made from it. Researchers made TCR beta libraries by using iRepertoire HTBI primers and running Arm-PCR on CDR3 regions. One entry per CDR3 protein, called by TCRdb with MiXCR from the multiplex PCR reads. The sample consists of approximately 470,000 distinct CDR3 sequences, roughly 16% of them appearing once. A further study also used this sample, focusing on T cells in Graves' hyperthyroidism and ophthalmopathy.

The chain links TRBV12-3 or TRBV12-4 to TRBJ2-7; D uncertain. The material was peripheral blood mononuclear cells (PBMCs), obtained at new diagnosis, from a patient treated with antithyroid drugs. This clonotype originated in a man aged 35 to 55 with Graves disease. The CDR3 DNA is TGTGCCAGCAGCCGTAGGTTCGAGCAGTACTTC. This translates into CASSRRFEQYF.